The 21 T cell receptor beta chains given below trace back to one sample, sequenced in a study of T cells after yellow fever vaccination. TCRdb used MiXCR to reprocess the 5' RACE reads, holding one entry per CDR3 protein. The sample lists more than 350,000 distinct CDR3 sequences; roughly 11% were seen once. This sample comprised PBMCs, obtained on the day of the first yellow fever vaccination. The receptors here all came from a man in his late teens or twenties who received the YFV17D yellow fever vaccine.

The rearrangement uses TRBV19 and TRBJ2-5, with a tentative D call TRBD2 (5 bases). In germline, CDR1 is LNHDA, CDR2 SQIVND (reference sequence). The CDR3 contains 13 residues. V was pared by 3 bases and J by 5 bases, with 10 bases between. The CDR3 is CASSMDGDETQYF. In nucleotides, the CDR3 is TGTGCCAGTAGTATGGACGGGGATGAGACCCAGTACTTC. Full variable domain (missing parts from reference TRBV19 and TRBJ2-5): DGGITQSPKYLFRKEGQNVTLSCEQNLNHDAMYWYRQDPGQGLRLIYYSQIVNDFQKGDIAEGYSVSREKKESFPLTVTSAQKNPTAFYLCASSMDGDETQYFGPGTRLLVL.

This clonotype has just a few counts. The V gene is TRBV11-2, the J gene TRBJ2-5, with a weak D call TRBD1 (5 bases). The length of the CDR3 is 13 residues. V lost 5 bases, J lost 1 base, and 8 bases lay in between. The V gene's germline CDR1 is SGHAT and CDR2 FQNNGV. CDR3 nucleotides: TGTGCCAGCAGCGAGACAGTCCAAGAGACCCAGTACTTC. The encoded protein is CASSETVQETQYF.

This chain joins TRBV12-3 or TRBV12-4 and TRBJ1-4, with TRBD1 identical over 9 bases. CDR3 size: 13 residues. Germline trimming cut 6 bases from V and 8 bases from J; bases unmatched to any gene: 4. CDR3 bases: TGTGCCAGCAGCCGGACAGGGGAGGAAAAACTGTTTTTT. Its protein is CASSRTGEEKLFF.

This clonotype was recorded a few times. This sequence joins TRBV2 and TRBJ2-2; 9 bases line up with TRBD1. The J segment lost 5 bases and the V segment lost 3 bases, leaving 4 bases of the junction unmatched. There are 15 residues in the CDR3. CDR1 SNHLY and CDR2 FYNNEI come from the germline V gene. In DNA form, the CDR3 reads TGTGCCAGCAGTGAGGGACAGGGTCTTACCGGGGAGCTGTTTTTT. It encodes CASSEGQGLTGELFF.

The V call is TRBV12-3 or TRBV12-4, the J call TRBJ2-7; D ambiguous. The V end was cut by 2 bases, the J end by 6 bases, with 11 bases between. CDR3 size: 13 residues. The CDR3 is CASSLRQIGEQYF. The CDR3 DNA follows: TGTGCCAGCAGTTTAAGGCAAATAGGCGAGCAGTACTTC.

The rearrangement joins TRBV5-4 to TRBJ2-2; the match to TRBD2 covers 11 bases. The V and J ends lost 5 bases and 4 bases, in that order; junction bases with no gene match: 13. Per germline, CDR1 SGHNT and CDR2 YYREEE (reference sequence). This CDR3 contains 18 residues. CDR3 bases: TGTGCCAGCAGTATGGAATCGACTAGCGGGGATGTCACCGGGGAGCTGTTTTTT. It codes for CASSMESTSGDVTGELFF.

This clonotype was seen only a few times. The chain is built from TRBV7-2 and TRBJ1-3; unclear D gene. CDR1 and CDR2 from the germline V gene are SGHTA and FQGNSA. The CDR3 extends over 15 amino acids. V was cut by 1 base and J by 4 bases, with 11 bases left in between. CDR3 nucleotides: TGTGCCAGCAGCTTAGAGAGCCATGGAGGAAACACCATATATTTT. Its translation is CASSLESHGGNTIYF. The full variable domain, rest sourced from reference TRBV7-2 and TRBJ1-3, is GAGVSQSPSNKVTEKGKDVELRCDPISGHTALYWYRQSLGQGLEFLIYFQGNSAPDKSGLPSDRFSAERTGGSVSTLTIQRTQQEDSAVYLCASSLESHGGNTIYFGEGSWLTVV.

This clonotype has more than one count but fewer than ten. The chain couples TRBV5-6 to TRBJ2-1; 7 positions match TRBD2. V lost 7 bases, J lost 7 bases, and 20 bases stayed unmatched. CDR3 size: 17 residues. CDR1 SGHDT and CDR2 YYEEEE come from the germline V gene. Here the CDR3 DNA reads TGTGCCAGCCATGCGGCCCTGGCTAGCGGAGCCTCGAATGAGCAGTTCTTC. Protein: CASHAALASGASNEQFF.

This chain connects TRBV10-3 to TRBJ1-1; TRBD1 agrees at 7 bases. Germline assignment: CDR1 ENHRY and CDR2 SYGVKD. V gave up 2 bases and J gave up 5 bases; unmatched junction bases: 5. The CDR3 loop spans 14 amino acids. CDR3 protein: CAISEKGARTEAFF. The DNA of the CDR3 is TGTGCCATCAGTGAGAAGGGGGCTCGAACTGAAGCTTTCTTT.

The V call is TRBV12-3 or TRBV12-4, the J call TRBJ2-2; 8 bases map to TRBD2. The length of the CDR3 is 15 residues. Trimming took 8 bases from V and 5 from J; bases not matched to a gene: 10. CDR3 nucleotides: TGTGCCAGCCCCCGGGGACTAGAGTTGACCGGGGAGCTGTTTTTT. As protein: CASPRGLELTGELFF.

This chain connects TRBV20-1 to TRBJ1-2, with D maybe TRBD1 (5 bases). The CDR3 extends over 11 amino acids. Between the trimmed V and J ends, which lost 3 bases and 6 bases, there was a span of 8 bases. In germline, CDR1 is DFQATT, CDR2 SNEGSKA (reference sequence). This chain's CDR3 is CSASQGDGYTF. CDR3 sequence (DNA): TGCAGTGCTAGTCAGGGCGATGGCTACACCTTC.

This clonotype was recorded only once. This chain joins TRBV10-3 and TRBJ1-3; D possibly corresponds to TRBD1 (6 bases). CDR1 is ENHRY and CDR2 is SYGVKD in the germline V gene. V shed 10 bases and J shed 0 bases, with 10 bases lying between them. There are 13 residues in the CDR3. CDR3 sequence reads: CASRTASGNTIYF. CDR3 DNA: TGTGCCAGCCGGACAGCCTCTGGAAACACCATATATTTT.

The sample holds one count of this clonotype. The chain couples TRBV5-5 to TRBJ2-5; D might be TRBD2 (6 bases). The CDR3 is 17 amino acids. The V and J ends lost 0 bases and 2 bases respectively, with 17 bases between them. Germline CDR1 is SGHKS and CDR2 is YYEKEE (reference sequence). CDR3 sequence (DNA): TGTGCCAGCAGCTTGGGATATGGCGGGGTCCTTCAAGAGACCCAGTACTTC. Amino acid sequence: CASSLGYGGVLQETQYF.

J is TRBJ1-1 and V is TRBV6-5; perhaps TRBD1 as D (5 bases). CDR1 and CDR2 from the germline V gene are MNHEY and SVGAGI. CDR3 length equals 16 residues. Between the trimmed V and J ends, which lost 0 bases and 1 base, there was a span of 12 bases. The DNA of the CDR3 is TGTGCCAGCAGTTACTCGTGGGGGGTCGGGAACACTGAAGCTTTCTTT. It is translated as CASSYSWGVGNTEAFF.

This clonotype has just a few counts. The genes are TRBV27 and TRBJ2-3; 11 bases are shared with TRBD2. This CDR3 spans 16 amino acids. Germline loops: CDR1 MNHEY, CDR2 SMNVEV (reference sequence). Trimming at V came to 5 bases and at J to 2 bases, leaving 6 bases not matched to a gene. Written as DNA, the CDR3 is TGTGCCAGCAGTCTAGCGGGGGGACTAGTCACAGATACGCAGTATTTT. This translates into CASSLAGGLVTDTQYF.

Details on this clonotype: A read error is possible here, since a much larger clone lies one base away. The chain combines TRBV18 with TRBJ2-5; the D gene is possibly TRBD2 (5 bases). This CDR3 region has 14 residues. Germline CDR1 KGHSH, CDR2 LQKENI. DNA of the CDR3: TGTGTCAGCTCCACTCCGGGGTCCCAAGAGACCCAGTACTTC. Protein: CVSSTPGSQETQYF. The variable domain in full, with the rest retrieved from reference TRBV18 and TRBJ2-5, is NAGVMQNPRHLVRRRGQEARLRCSPMKGHSHVYWYRQLPEEGLKFMVYLQKENIIDESGMPKERFSAEFPKEGPSILRIQQVVRGDSAAYFCVSSTPGSQETQYFGPGTRLLVL.

The chain employs TRBV10-2 and TRBJ2-2; the D gene is possibly TRBD2 (5 bases). Between the trimmed V and J ends, which lost 5 bases and 7 bases, there was a span of 11 bases. This CDR3 has 13 amino acids. The germline gives CDR1 WSHSY, CDR2 SAAADI. Here the CDR3 DNA reads TGCGCCAGCAGTCGGCGGGCCGACGGGGAGCTGTTTTTT. Residues: CASSRRADGELFF.

This clonotype has just a few counts. This chain's CDR3 is CASSDNYEQYF. The CDR3 DNA is TGTGCCAGCAGTGACAACTACGAGCAGTACTTC. This chain uses TRBV6-2 or TRBV6-3 with TRBJ2-7; D remains ambiguous. Deletions cut 5 bases from V and 3 bases from J, with 5 bases between. The CDR3 spans 11 residues. Germline V lookup: CDR1 MNHEY, CDR2 SVGEGT.

V is TRBV7-9 and J is TRBJ2-5; TRBD2 is a possible D gene (5 bases). The CDR3 loop spans 14 amino acids. V was clipped by 4 bases and J by 5 bases, with 14 bases between them. Germline V lookup: CDR1 SEHNR, CDR2 FQNEAQ (reference sequence). CDR3 in amino acids: CASSSGPRVETQYF. CDR3 DNA sequence: TGTGCCAGCAGCTCGGGCCCGCGGGTTGAGACCCAGTACTTC. The full variable domain, in which reference TRBV7-9 and TRBJ2-5 provide the parts outside the CDR3, is DTGVSQNPRHKITKRGQNVTFRCDPISEHNRLYWYRQTLGQGPEFLTYFQNEAQLEKSRLLSDRFSAERPKGSFSTLEIQRTEQGDSAMYLCASSSGPRVETQYFGPGTRLLVL.

This clonotype appeared a few times. The V call is TRBV2, the J call TRBJ1-1; possibly TRBD1 for D (6 bases). From germline, CDR1 is SNHLY and CDR2 FYNNEI. CDR3 length: 11 residues. Deletions cut 9 bases from V and 10 bases from J, with 15 bases between. The CDR3 spells CARTDGGSAFF. The CDR3 DNA reads as TGTGCCAGGACGGACGGGGGCTCAGCTTTCTTT.

This clonotype was counted between two and nine times. This chain uses TRBV4-1 with TRBJ2-7; TRBD2 matches 12 bases. The length of the CDR3 is 15 residues. The germline CDR1 and CDR2 sequences are MGHRA and YSYEKL. With 3 bases clipped from V and 2 bases from J, the junction kept 2 bases outside the gene matches. This CDR3 reads CASSHLAGGPYEQYF. The CDR3 nucleotides are TGCGCCAGCAGCCACCTAGCGGGGGGGCCCTACGAGCAGTACTTC.